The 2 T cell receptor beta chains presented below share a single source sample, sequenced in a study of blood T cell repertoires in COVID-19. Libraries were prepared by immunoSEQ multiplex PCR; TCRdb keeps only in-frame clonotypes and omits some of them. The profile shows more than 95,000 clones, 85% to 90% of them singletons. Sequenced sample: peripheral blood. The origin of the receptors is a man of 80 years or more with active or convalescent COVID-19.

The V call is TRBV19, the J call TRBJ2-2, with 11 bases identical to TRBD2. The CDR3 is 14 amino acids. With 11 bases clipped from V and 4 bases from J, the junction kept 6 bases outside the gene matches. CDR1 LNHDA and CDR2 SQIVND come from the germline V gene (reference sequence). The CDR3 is CASSSGRPTGELFF. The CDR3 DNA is TGTGCCTCTTCTAGCGGGAGGCCCACCGGGGAGCTGTTTTTT.

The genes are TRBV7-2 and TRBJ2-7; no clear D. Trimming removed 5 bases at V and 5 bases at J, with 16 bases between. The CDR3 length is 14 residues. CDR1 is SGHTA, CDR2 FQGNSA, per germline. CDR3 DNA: TGTGCCAGCAGCCCCCCCTGGGCCAGGAACGAGCAGTACTTC. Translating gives CASSPPWARNEQYF.